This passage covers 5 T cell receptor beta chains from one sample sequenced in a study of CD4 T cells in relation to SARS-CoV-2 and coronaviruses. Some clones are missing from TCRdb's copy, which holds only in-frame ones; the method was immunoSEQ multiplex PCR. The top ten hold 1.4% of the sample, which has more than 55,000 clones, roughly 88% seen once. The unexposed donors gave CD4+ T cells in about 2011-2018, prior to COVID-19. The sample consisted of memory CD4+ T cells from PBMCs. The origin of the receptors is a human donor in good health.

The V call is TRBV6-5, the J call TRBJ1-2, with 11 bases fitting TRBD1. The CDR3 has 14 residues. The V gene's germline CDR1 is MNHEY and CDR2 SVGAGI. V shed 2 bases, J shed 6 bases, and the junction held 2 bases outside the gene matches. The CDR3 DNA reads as TGTGCCAGCAGTTACGGGGACAGGGGGGATGGCTACACCTTC. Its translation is CASSYGDRGDGYTF.

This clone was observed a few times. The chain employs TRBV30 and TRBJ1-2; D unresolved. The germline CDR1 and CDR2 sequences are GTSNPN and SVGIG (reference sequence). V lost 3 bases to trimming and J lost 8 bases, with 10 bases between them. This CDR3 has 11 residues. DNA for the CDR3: TGTGCCTGGAGGGGCAGTAGGGGCTACACCTTC. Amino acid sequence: CAWRGSRGYTF.

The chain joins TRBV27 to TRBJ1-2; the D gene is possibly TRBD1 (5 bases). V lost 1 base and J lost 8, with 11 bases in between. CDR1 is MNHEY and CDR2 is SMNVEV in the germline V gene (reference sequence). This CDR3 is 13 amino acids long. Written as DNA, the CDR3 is TGTGCCAGCAGTTTATGGCGAGGGGCCGGCTACACCTTC. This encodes CASSLWRGAGYTF.

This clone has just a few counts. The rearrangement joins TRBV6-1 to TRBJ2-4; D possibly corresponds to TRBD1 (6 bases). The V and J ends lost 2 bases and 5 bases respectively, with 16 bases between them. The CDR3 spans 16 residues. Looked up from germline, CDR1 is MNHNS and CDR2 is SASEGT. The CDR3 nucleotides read TGTGCCAGCAGTGAACCCGGCAGGGGTGTGCAAAACATTCAGTACTTC. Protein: CASSEPGRGVQNIQYF.

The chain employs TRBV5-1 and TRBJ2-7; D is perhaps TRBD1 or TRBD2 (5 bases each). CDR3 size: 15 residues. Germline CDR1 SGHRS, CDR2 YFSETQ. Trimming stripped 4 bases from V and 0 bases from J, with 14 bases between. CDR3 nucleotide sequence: TGCGCCAGCAGCCCAGGGTGGAGGAGCTCCTACGAGCAGTACTTC. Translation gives CASSPGWRSSYEQYF.